These 7 T cell receptor beta chains were all obtained from the same sample, sequenced in a study of T cell clonality in common variable immunodeficiency. TCRdb's copy holds only in-frame clones and misses some; the assay was immunoSEQ multiplex PCR. Sampling found over 50,000 clones, none seen once. The sample comprised peripheral blood mononuclear cells. Receptors were obtained from a person aged 18 to 70 in good health.

Comment on this clone: Sequencing ends 3 residues short of the CDR3 end; the germline J gene provides the rest. The chain employs TRBV30 and TRBJ1-2, with a tentative D call TRBD1 (5 bases). Per germline, CDR1 GTSNPN and CDR2 SVGIG (reference sequence). CDR3 length: 11 residues. The chain's CDR3 is CAWTDRYDYTF. CDR3 DNA (partial): TGTGCCTGGACCGACAGATACGAC.

This clone showed up many times. Read coverage stops 3 residues before the CDR3 terminus; the germline J gene supplies the remainder. The V call is TRBV6-2 or TRBV6-3, the J call TRBJ2-5; 7 positions agree with TRBD1. V dropped 5 bases and J dropped 4; count of bases not matched to a gene: 13. Germline-derived CDR1 and CDR2 are MNHEY and SVGEGT. CDR3 size: 16 residues. The CDR3 sequence: CASSDVFDRAPETQYF. Incomplete CDR3 DNA: TGTGCCAGCAGTGACGTCTTTGACAGGGCTCCAGAGACC.

This clone was recorded at least ten times. Sequencing ends 3 residues short of the CDR3 end; the germline J gene provides the rest. This sequence joins TRBV5-4 and TRBJ2-7, with 7 nucleotides matching TRBD2. Germline assignment: CDR1 SGHNT and CDR2 YYREEE (reference sequence). This CDR3 region has 13 residues. The V gene end was trimmed by 4 bases and the J gene end by 3 bases; junction bases not matched to a gene: 4. CDR3 sequence reads: CASSPSGDYEQYF. Incomplete CDR3 DNA: TGTGCCAGCAGCCCTAGCGGAGACTACGAG.

This clone was detected a few times. Read data end 3 residues before the CDR3 end; the end is taken from the germline J gene. The gene calls are TRBV20-1 and TRBJ1-1; possible D gene TRBD1, 5 bases. Trimming stripped 1 base from V and 1 base from J, with 10 bases between. Germline-derived CDR1 and CDR2 are DFQATT and SNEGSKA (reference sequence). The CDR3 runs 14 residues. The DNA read from the CDR3 is TGCAGTGCTAGAGGGTCGGGGGGGAACACTGAA. Protein product: CSARGSGGNTE. Given in full, the CDR3 is CSARGSGGNTEAFF.

About this clone itself: The read finishes 3 residues shy of the CDR3 end, and the germline J gene is used to complete it. V and J are TRBV7-9 and TRBJ2-3; D call uncertain. The CDR3 length is 14 residues. Per the germline V gene, CDR1 is SEHNR and CDR2 is FQNEAQ (reference sequence). CDR3 loop: CASSPLRGLETQYF. The covered CDR3 bases are TGTGCCAGCAGCCCCCTACGAGGTCTAGAGACG.

This clone was found many times. The read ends 3 residues early relative to the CDR3; the germline J gene fills the gap. The chain employs TRBV10-1 and TRBJ2-1; 7 nucleotides agree with TRBD2. V shed 8 bases and J 0 bases; nucleotides not matched to a gene: 7. This CDR3 comprises 15 residues. Per the germline V gene, CDR1 is WNHNN and CDR2 is SYGVQD (reference sequence). The CDR3 sequence: CASSSGATSYNEQFF. The CDR3 DNA, read in part, is TGCGCCAGCTCCAGCGGGGCTACCTCCTACAATGAG.

This clone has a count of ten or more. From the germline J gene comes the end of the CDR3, since the read stops 3 residues before it. The J gene is TRBJ2-7, the V gene TRBV7-3; TRBD2 matches 9 bases. Germline-derived CDR1 and CDR2 are SGHTA and FQGTGA. V was pared by 2 bases and J by 6 bases, with 8 bases of the junction left unmatched. The CDR3 extends over 15 amino acids. CDR3 DNA, as far as it was read: TGTGCCAGCAGCTTAGGTCTAGCGGGACTCCCCGAG. Encoded protein: CASSLGLAGLPE. The CDR3, in full, reads CASSLGLAGLPEQYF.